A selection of T cell receptor beta chains follows, all from one sample in a study of blood T cell repertoires in COVID-19. Assay: immunoSEQ multiplex PCR; the TCRdb copy retains only in-frame clones and omits some. The table has 200,000 to 250,000 clones, 80% to 90% seen once; the top ten hold 3% to 4.5%. The source material was PBMCs or T cells enriched from blood (not recorded which). These TCRs come from a woman between 40 and 50 years old with acute COVID-19. CDR3s leave out the opening cysteine and the closing phenylalanine or tryptophan. Fields, in order: V gene, CDR3 protein.

V: TRBV7-9
CDR3: ASSLAGGYNSPLH

V: TRBV28
CDR3: ASSFLIARYGYT

V: TRBV18
CDR3: ASSETSGVFEQY

V: TRBV3-1/TRBV3-2
CDR3: ASSQDTGHRGAF

V: TRBV11-2
CDR3: ASSLGGHTEAF

V: TRBV2
CDR3: ASSKIDEQY

V: TRBV5-8
CDR3: ASRGHMNTEAF

V: TRBV6-2/TRBV6-3
CDR3: ASSLGQGEAF

V: TRBV28
CDR3: ASSPSGTGSDEQY

V: TRBV28
CDR3: ASSLLHRGGYGYT

V: TRBV9
CDR3: ASSPRGLALKGADTQY

V: TRBV5-1
CDR3: ASSQTGAYEQY

V: TRBV7-6
CDR3: ASSPGLANEKLF

V: TRBV28
CDR3: AILSTPGMNTEAF

V: TRBV5-1
CDR3: ASSLASGGGDTQY

V: TRBV5-1
CDR3: ASSPRAGGDEQF

V: TRBV19
CDR3: ASRVETGYRDGYT

V: TRBV9
CDR3: ASSPSWTGDYGYT

V: TRBV5-1
CDR3: ASSKQGPLSGANVLT

V: TRBV6-5
CDR3: ASRGDRGPYEQY

V: TRBV18
CDR3: ASSPNSWNQPQH

V: TRBV5-5
CDR3: ASRQQGARNTEAF

V: TRBV3-1/TRBV3-2
CDR3: ASSQSEGLAKNIQY

V: TRBV19
CDR3: ASSVYPNTEAF

V: TRBV28
CDR3: ASSFGQGASALNSYT

V: TRBV10-2
CDR3: ASRAEYNSPLH

V: TRBV29-1
CDR3: SVGSGTDNYGYT

V: TRBV12-3/TRBV12-4
CDR3: ASTQDSMYGYT

V: TRBV5-1
CDR3: ASSSSGGRGPETQY

V: TRBV5-5
CDR3: ASSWERLHCLDCGYT

V: TRBV11-3
CDR3: ASSSFFREQF

V: TRBV7-7
CDR3: ASSLAGPGIAGELF

V: TRBV10-1
CDR3: ASSESWAGEAGELF

V: TRBV2
CDR3: ASNSREGLKNIQY

V: TRBV28
CDR3: ASSSAFTGGNYGYT

V: TRBV3-1/TRBV3-2
CDR3: ASSQNRDRDYNEQF

V: TRBV6-5
CDR3: ASSTGTSRYNEQF

V: TRBV6-5
CDR3: ASSYSAKRSSPAF

V: TRBV4-1
CDR3: ASSGGTGNYYEQY

V: TRBV4-3
CDR3: ASSPSDRESYEQY

V: TRBV28
CDR3: ASSQPSAGHEQF

V: TRBV6-5
CDR3: ASSYSRLNTGELF

V: TRBV6-5
CDR3: ASVGGIYIEQY

V: TRBV28
CDR3: ASSDVDGENSPLH

V: TRBV6-2/TRBV6-3
CDR3: ASSSKYRATF